This record concerns one T cell receptor (beta chain) sequence. These data originate in a study of blood T cell repertoires in COVID-19. In the original workflow: Estimation of nucleated cell counts relied on the amplification of reference gene primers. The table came from immunoSEQ multiplex PCR; TCRdb's copy has only in-frame clones and leaves some out. The D gene and trimming were derived from the DNA, and the V and J assignments and clone size from that table. The table records over 90,000 clones, 84% of them present only once. The sample comprised peripheral blood. The receptor was derived from a man aged 35 to 55 with active or convalescent COVID-19.

The CDR3 region is CASSLAPGAIPGELFF. The CDR3 DNA follows: TGCGCCAGCAGCTTGGCCCCGGGAGCGATCCCAGGGGAGCTGTTTTTT. The chain couples TRBV5-1 to TRBJ2-2; TRBD2 might be the D (6 bases). V lost 0 bases and J lost 8, with 17 bases in between. Germline CDR1 SGHRS, CDR2 YFSETQ. The CDR3 has 16 amino acids.